This T cell receptor beta chain was captured in a study of blood T cells in healthy people across ages. This clonotype was recorded a few times. The antigen is unknown. Study-wide points: The fall in TCR beta diversity per million T cells was roughly linear with age.

The authors ran a second PCR of 7 to 11 cycles using a sample-barcoded 5' primer and a J-beta primer mix. All cDNA molecules were each tagged by a template-switch adaptor with 12 random nucleotides. At least 2.5 million CDR3-containing paired-end reads were obtained per sample. Using its own MiXCR run on the 5' RACE reads, TCRdb lists one record per CDR3 protein. Seen here are roughly 1,700,000 distinct CDR3 sequences, roughly 28% observed once, and the top ten hold 6.5% to 8.5%. This CDR3 region has 14 residues. Germline CDR1 reads SGHRS; CDR2 reads YFSETQ. V was shortened by 7 bases and J by 2 bases, with 16 bases between the two germline ends.

Sequencing input: blood. The chain joins TRBV5-1 to TRBJ2-7; D assignment may be TRBD1 or TRBD2 (5 bases each). This clonotype was obtained from a woman in her 30s in good health. CDR3 in DNA: TGCGCCAGCGGAGGCCGGGACGGGACCTACGAGCAGTACTTC. Amino acids: CASGGRDGTYEQYF. The full variable domain, completed using reference TRBV5-1 and TRBJ2-7, is KAGVTQTPRYLIKTRGQQVTLSCSPISGHRSVSWYQQTPGQGLQFLFEYFSETQRNKGNFPGRFSGRQFSNSRSEMNVSTLELGDSALYLCASGGRDGTYEQYFGPGTRLTVT.